The clone carrying this TCR beta chain has only one observation. Its antigen is unknown. The PCR was carried out with 60 Vbeta primers and 13 Jbeta primers. Sequencing used immunoSEQ multiplex PCR; TCRdb keeps in-frame clones, though not all of them. Here the sample spans about 110,000 clones, around 83% being singletons. This specimen belongs to a study of cytomegalovirus exposure and HLA in healthy donors. Trimming shortened V by 5 bases and J by 4 bases, and 17 bases separated the two germline ends. Germline loops: CDR1 SGHTA, CDR2 FQGNSA. CDR3 length equals 15 residues. Study results and caveats: In a later analysis, TCR beta V- and J-gene trimming showed a link to a missense DCLRE1C variant. A later analysis, which compared TCR beta chains of equal frequency, found the HLA-associated ones more clonally expanded.

The receptor's source is a woman aged 55-70 years in good health and CMV-seropositive. The specimen was PBMCs. The chain carries TRBV7-2 and TRBJ1-2; D uncertain. Written as DNA, the CDR3 is TGTGCCAGCAGCCCGAGAGGGCAGATTTCCTATGGCTACACCTTC. Its translation: CASSPRGQISYGYTF.